This T cell receptor (beta chain) was sequenced for a study of metastatic and nonmetastatic thyroid tumors. Study as a whole: The comparison covered peripheral blood and tumor or nodule tissue in malignant and benign thyroid patients. General study points: Patients with malignant thyroid tumors reportedly had significantly higher TCR beta diversity than those with benign nodules, in blood and tumor.

Every patient underwent thyroid surgery untreated. TCRdb reprocessed the PCR reads using MiXCR. This sample has some 30,000 clones, with 25% to 30% found just once. A remark on this clone: Its antigen is as yet unknown.

Germline lookup yields CDR1 MNHEY and CDR2 SVGEGT. The CDR3 is 12 amino acids. The V end lost 5 bases, the J end lost 10 bases, and 13 bases lay between the germline ends. The source is a female donor with papillary thyroid cancer or a benign thyroid nodule (not recorded which). Some clones in this sample may be carry-over from other donors' samples. V usage is TRBV6-2 or TRBV6-3 and J usage is TRBJ2-3; D is tentatively TRBD1 or TRBD2 (5 bases each). The sample consisted of blood. In DNA, the CDR3 is TGTGCCAGCAGTACCCGAGGGGAGTCGCAGTATTTT. This codes for CASSTRGESQYF.